This is a list of T cell receptor beta chains from one sample in a study of early T cells in non-severe SARS-CoV-2 infection. In TCRdb, the 5' RACE reads were re-called with MiXCR into one record per CDR3 protein. The sample has tens of thousands of distinct CDR3 sequences, 5.6% seen once. The sample taken for sequencing was whole blood. The origin of the receptors is an adult who was a healthcare worker with PCR-confirmed SARS-CoV-2 infection or an uninfected control (not recorded which). CDR3s include the opening cysteine and the closing phenylalanine or tryptophan. The D gene is left open where the match is weak. Not every row has a clone size; where given, it reads once, few, many or a size class.

>TRBV7-2|TRBD2|TRBJ2-7|NA
TGTGCCAGCAGAATAGCGGGGGGCTCCTACGAGCAGTACTTC
CASRIAGGSYEQYF
>TRBV6-6|TRBD1|TRBJ1-1|NA
TGTGCCAGCAGTTTGGGGGGGACAGGTGGCACTGAAGCTTTCTTT
CASSLGGTGGTEAFF
>TRBV10-3|NA|TRBJ2-3|NA
TGTGCCATCAGTGGTGGGATGCCTAGCACAGATACGCAGTATTTT
CAISGGMPSTDTQYF
>TRBV7-2|NA|TRBJ2-5|many
TGTGCCAGCAGCTTGGTACGGGGCCGAGAGACCCAGTACTTC
CASSLVRGRETQYF
>TRBV29-1|TRBD2|TRBJ2-7|many
TGCAGCGTTGAGGTAGCGGGAGCTCTCGGCGAGCAGTACTTC
CSVEVAGALGEQYF
>TRBV3-1|NA|TRBJ2-3|many
TGTGCCAGCAGCCAAACGAAATCCCTAGCGTATAGCACAGATACGCAGTATTTT
CASSQTKSLAYSTDTQYF
>TRBV7-8|TRBD2|TRBJ2-1|many
TGTGCCAGCAGCCACCCCCGGAGTAGCGGGAGCTCCTACAATGAGCAGTTCTTC
CASSHPRSSGSSYNEQFF
>TRBV4-3|NA|TRBJ2-6|few
TGCGCCAGCAGCCCCGGAGAGAGCAGCTCTGGGGCCAACGTCCTGACTTTC
CASSPGESSSGANVLTF
>TRBV28|NA|TRBJ2-5|few
TGTGCCAGCAGCCCTACGGGAACGCCGGGGCTGGAGACCCAGTACTTC
CASSPTGTPGLETQYF
>TRBV19|TRBD1|TRBJ1-2|many
TGTGCCAGTAGTGTGACAGGGGGCGCTCCTAACTATGGCTACACCTTC
CASSVTGGAPNYGYTF
>TRBV27|TRBD1|TRBJ1-1|many
TGTGCCAGCAGTTGGACAGGTGGGGAAGCTTTCTTT
CASSWTGGEAFF
>TRBV7-2|NA|TRBJ1-2|once
TGTGCTAGCAATCAGGAGGTCTATGGCTACACCTTC
CASNQEVYGYTF
>TRBV3-1|TRBD1|TRBJ2-7|many
TGTGCCAGCAGCCATGATGGGGACAGCTACGAGCAGTACTTC
CASSHDGDSYEQYF
>TRBV9|NA|TRBJ2-7|few
TGTGCCAGCAGCGTAGACGACGGGTACGAGCAGTACTTC
CASSVDDGYEQYF
>TRBV11-2|TRBD2|TRBJ2-3|few
TGTGCCAGCAGCTTGGGACTAGCGGGGTTGACAGATACGCAGTATTTT
CASSLGLAGLTDTQYF
>TRBV7-9|NA|TRBJ1-4|many
TGTGCCAGCAGCGGGCTGACAGCCGATAATGAAAAACTGTTTTTT
CASSGLTADNEKLFF
>TRBV2|NA|TRBJ2-3|many
TGTGCCAGCATGGTTACTTCCACAGATACGCAGTATTTT
CASMVTSTDTQYF
>TRBV20-1|TRBD1|TRBJ2-3|NA
TGCAGTGCTGATGACAGGGTTCGGGATGCGCAGTATTTT
CSADDRVRDAQYF